The 15 T cell receptor beta chains reported below all come from one sample, sequenced in a study of T-cell memory formation after mild COVID-19. TCRdb re-called the 5' RACE reads through MiXCR, storing one row per CDR3 protein. The table shows 540,000 or so distinct CDR3 sequences, with approximately 20% occurring only once. What was sequenced was PBMCs or a T cell subset sorted from them (not recorded which). These receptors were taken from an adult woman who had mild COVID-19 (a few samples of this study predate the infection). Cell type and time point are not known.

The V call is TRBV5-5, the J call TRBJ2-7; a weak D match, TRBD1 (7 bases). Germline loops: CDR1 SGHKS, CDR2 YYEKEE (reference sequence). The CDR3 covers 14 residues. V was trimmed by 6 bases and J by 0 bases, leaving 13 bases between them. The DNA for the CDR3 is TGTGCCAGCACCCGCGGGACAGCCTCCTACGAGCAGTACTTC. Amino acid sequence: CASTRGTASYEQYF.

This clonotype was observed at least ten times. The gene calls are TRBV6-5 and TRBJ2-7; the match to TRBD1 covers 7 bases. This CDR3 is 15 amino acids long. Germline CDR1 MNHEY, CDR2 SVGAGI. With V trimmed by 0 bases and J by 3 bases, 5 bases remained unmatched. CDR3 sequence reads: CASSYSRTGHYEQYF. Written as DNA, the CDR3 is TGTGCCAGCAGTTACTCGCGGACAGGCCACTACGAGCAGTACTTC.

The chain carries TRBV6-2 or TRBV6-3 and TRBJ1-2; D not resolved. The V gene lost 0 bases and the J gene lost 6 bases, with 8 bases spanning the gap. This CDR3 has 13 amino acids. Looked up from germline, CDR1 is MNHEY and CDR2 is SVGEGT. CDR3 region: CASSYSTPNGYTF. The DNA for the CDR3 is TGTGCCAGCAGTTACTCGACGCCGAATGGCTACACCTTC.

V and J are TRBV7-9 and TRBJ2-3, with D maybe TRBD2 (5 bases). The CDR3 sequence is 17 residues long. The V gene's germline CDR1 is SEHNR and CDR2 FQNEAQ (reference sequence). The V end lost 5 bases, the J end lost 0 bases, and 18 bases lay between the germline ends. DNA of the CDR3: TGTGCCAGCAGCACCGGGGAGTTAGGAGCTAGCACAGATACGCAGTATTTT. As protein: CASSTGELGASTDTQYF.

This clonotype showed up just a few times. This sequence joins TRBV4-1 and TRBJ2-1, with TRBD1 matching 9 bases. CDR1 and CDR2 (germline): MGHRA, YSYEKL. This CDR3 is built from 16 residues. The V gene end was trimmed by 0 bases and the J gene end by 3 bases; junction bases not matched to a gene: 3. The CDR3 is CASSQETGGYYNEQFF. CDR3 in DNA: TGCGCCAGCAGCCAAGAGACAGGGGGTTACTACAATGAGCAGTTCTTC.

This clonotype came up a few times. CDR3 loop: CASSLAEGVEQYF. In DNA, the CDR3 is TGTGCCAGCAGCTTAGCGGAAGGGGTCGAGCAGTACTTC. The V gene is TRBV7-9, the J gene TRBJ2-7; tentatively, D is TRBD1 (5 bases). The germline CDR1 and CDR2 sequences are SEHNR and FQNEAQ (reference sequence). The CDR3 totals 13 residues. V was clipped by 0 bases and J by 6 bases, with 9 bases between them.

This clonotype was found a few times. This sequence joins TRBV12-3 or TRBV12-4 and TRBJ2-7; no clear D. Trimming pared 1 base from V and 3 bases from J, leaving 10 bases between. This CDR3 spans 14 amino acids. The CDR3 DNA reads TGTGCCAGCAGTTTAGGCCCAAACGGCTACGAGCAGTACTTC. It codes for CASSLGPNGYEQYF.

This clonotype was observed a few times. This chain connects TRBV29-1 to TRBJ2-3; D gene unclear. The CDR3 has 12 residues. The V and J ends lost 5 bases and 6 bases respectively, with 12 bases between them. Germline CDR1 SQVTM, CDR2 ANQGSEA. The CDR3 nucleotides read TGCAGCGTTCTCCGAAGCGCCGATACGCAGTATTTT. It encodes CSVLRSADTQYF.

The chain has TRBV7-2 and TRBJ2-7; 7 bases align to TRBD1. Germline values: CDR1 SGHTA, CDR2 FQGNSA. J was trimmed by 2 bases and V by 5 bases; bases with no gene match: 6. The CDR3 runs to 14 residues. CDR3 protein: CASSTDRFAYEQYF. For the CDR3, the DNA is TGTGCCAGCAGCACGGACAGGTTCGCCTACGAGCAGTACTTC.

This clonotype has only a few counts. The chain combines TRBV12-3 or TRBV12-4 with TRBJ2-1, with D possibly being TRBD2 (5 bases). V was trimmed by 3 bases and J by 9 bases, leaving 12 bases between them. The CDR3 is 13 amino acids. The CDR3 DNA reads as TGTGCCAGCAGTTTGGTTTTCGGGGTTGAGCAGTTCTTC. This encodes CASSLVFGVEQFF.

This clonotype was picked up a small number of times. The chain links TRBV2 to TRBJ2-2; 9 positions agree with TRBD1. The CDR3 consists of 19 residues. The V and J ends lost 2 bases and 3 bases, in that order; junction bases with no gene match: 13. The V gene's germline CDR1 is SNHLY and CDR2 FYNNEI. Written as DNA, the CDR3 is TGTGCCAGCAGTGAAAAGGACAGGGGACTATGGATGTACACCGGGGAGCTGTTTTTT. This sequence encodes CASSEKDRGLWMYTGELFF.

This clonotype was observed a few times. The rearrangement uses TRBV11-2 and TRBJ1-6, with TRBD1 matching over 7 bases. The germline gives CDR1 SGHAT, CDR2 FQNNGV. J gave up 9 bases and V 2 bases, and 4 bases lay outside the gene matches. The CDR3 is made up of 14 amino acids. CDR3 residues: CASSLNRDSSPLHF. CDR3 sequence (DNA): TGTGCCAGCAGCTTAAACAGGGACAGTTCACCCCTCCACTTT. The complete variable domain, with remaining parts taken from reference TRBV11-2 and TRBJ1-6, reads EAGVAQSPRYKIIEKRQSVAFWCNPISGHATLYWYQQILGQGPKLLIQFQNNGVVDDSQLPKDRFSAERLKGVDSTLKIQPAKLEDSAVYLCASSLNRDSSPLHFGNGTRLTVT.

The chain is built from TRBV7-9 and TRBJ1-2; 8 bases align to TRBD1. V lost 1 base to trimming and J lost 8 bases; unmatched junction nucleotides: 6. Germline lookup yields CDR1 SEHNR and CDR2 FQNEAQ (reference sequence). The CDR3 runs 14 residues. CDR3 sequence: CASSLGTGSGGYTF. The CDR3 DNA sequence: TGTGCCAGCAGCTTAGGGACAGGGTCTGGGGGCTACACCTTC.

This chain joins TRBV7-8 and TRBJ1-1; D is ambiguous. Germline V gene data show CDR1 as SGHVS and CDR2 as FQNEAQ. This CDR3 has 17 residues. The V end was cut by 1 base, the J end by 5 bases, with 20 bases between. CDR3 bases: TGTGCCAGCAGCTTAGAGGGCAGCATAGGATTAGGTACTGAAGCTTTCTTT. Translating gives CASSLEGSIGLGTEAFF.

This clonotype has just a few counts. CDR3 in amino acids: CASRGGGGVDTQYF. CDR3 sequence (DNA): TGCGCCAGCAGGGGAGGAGGGGGGGTGGATACGCAGTATTTT. J is TRBJ2-3 and V is TRBV4-1; possible D gene TRBD2, 7 bases. Germline V CDR1 and CDR2: MGHRA, YSYEKL. Trimming took off 6 bases at V and 6 bases at J, with 16 bases between the two ends. This CDR3 comprises 14 residues.